The present entry profiles one T cell receptor beta chain with its context. Its cognate antigen is unknown. The sampling schedule covered blood at baseline, cycle 4 day 1, and cycle 7 day 1. This CDR3 spans 16 amino acids. Per germline, CDR1 KGHSH and CDR2 LQKENI. The V and J ends lost 2 bases and 0 bases respectively, with 11 bases between them. The data stem from a study of OX40 agonist ivuxolimab in advanced cancers. Study-wide context: Partial responses were recorded for three patients, including one with hepatocellular carcinoma and two with cutaneous melanoma.

Sequencing used immunoSEQ multiplex PCR; TCRdb keeps in-frame clones, though not all of them. The data hold about 62,000 clones, with 79% observed a single time. Study conclusions and caveats: Among some nonresponders, normalized T-cell clonal expansion was also low. The specificity for antigen of the expanded peripheral T cells was not determined.

The rearrangement links TRBV18 to TRBJ1-3, with D possibly matching TRBD1 (5 bases). This sample comprised CD4+ or CD8+ T cells sorted from blood, obtained in a trial of the OX40 agonist ivuxolimab. The receptor was derived from an adult with an advanced solid tumor such as melanoma, head and neck, liver or kidney cancer. The CDR3 DNA reads as TGTGCCAGCTCACCATCGGGACGGAACTCTGGAAACACCATATATTTT. The encoded protein is CASSPSGRNSGNTIYF.